The rows below give T cell receptor beta chains drawn from one sample of a study of T-cell reconstitution after alpha-beta-depleted transplantation in children. TCRdb recomputed calls from the PCR reads with MiXCR, one row per CDR3 protein. The sample has some 600,000 distinct CDR3 sequences; approximately 16% are singletons. Sequencing used PBMCs from the stem cell graft donor, obtained from the stem cell graft. The receptors were gathered from a human donor who donated a stem cell graft to a child with acute myeloid leukemia. The CDR3 runs from the conserved cysteine through the conserved F or W. D genes are given only for firm matches. Clone size is stated in some rows and not others, as once, few, many or a class when expanded.

j_call clone_size d_call v_call cdr3_aa cdr3_nt
TRBJ2-5 many - TRBV20-1 CSARVAVETQYF TGCAGTGCTAGAGTTGCAGTAGAGACCCAGTACTTC
TRBJ2-2 many - TRBV6-5 CASSYSRQTGELFF TGTGCCAGCAGTTACTCGAGACAAACCGGGGAGCTGTTTTTT
TRBJ1-1 - - TRBV5-6 CASSLSLGSTEAFF TGTGCCAGCAGCTTGAGCCTAGGATCGACTGAAGCTTTCTTT
TRBJ1-3 - - TRBV10-2 CASRAYEPRTGNTIYF TGCGCCAGCAGGGCCTACGAACCGAGGACTGGAAACACCATATATTTT
TRBJ2-7 - TRBD1 TRBV12-3/TRBV12-4 CASSNSWTGSYEQYF TGTGCCAGCAGCAATTCTTGGACAGGGTCCTACGAGCAGTACTTC
TRBJ2-6 - - TRBV7-2 CASSLGRSSGANVLTF TGTGCCAGCAGCCTCGGACGGTCCTCTGGGGCCAACGTCCTGACTTTC
TRBJ1-4 - - TRBV9 CASSVGANEKLFF TGTGCCAGCAGCGTAGGGGCTAATGAAAAACTGTTTTTT
TRBJ2-4 few - TRBV29-1 CSVAHLEGKAKNIQYF TGCAGCGTTGCACATCTGGAGGGGAAAGCCAAAAACATTCAGTACTTC
TRBJ2-6 - - TRBV30 CAWTAFAANVLTF TGTGCCTGGACGGCCTTCGCGGCCAACGTCCTGACTTTC
TRBJ2-1 - - TRBV7-9 CASLAANEQFF TGTGCCAGCCTCGCGGCCAATGAGCAGTTCTTC
TRBJ2-1 few - TRBV4-1 CASSAKGITLYNEQFF TGCGCCAGCAGCGCAAAGGGGATCACGTTATACAATGAGCAGTTCTTC
TRBJ2-3 few TRBD1 TRBV5-5 CASSPGTGVPDTQYF TGTGCCAGCAGTCCCGGGACAGGGGTGCCGGATACGCAGTATTTT
TRBJ1-6 few - TRBV7-2 CASSLGPRGTSPLHF TGTGCCAGCAGCTTAGGACCCCGGGGAACTTCACCCCTCCACTTT
TRBJ2-3 many - TRBV20-1 CSAMERTIGQLDTQYF TGCAGTGCTATGGAAAGGACAATCGGGCAGTTAGATACGCAGTATTTT
TRBJ2-1 - - TRBV9 CASSTDQGTEQFF TGTGCCAGCAGCACCGACCAGGGGACTGAGCAGTTCTTC